This T cell receptor beta chain was obtained from a study of T-cell memory formation after mild COVID-19. Whole-study results and caveats: CD4/CD8 balance characterized clones contracting day 15 to 85, and CD4+ skew characterized later expanders.

This clonotype turned up a few times. The target antigen is unknown. TCRdb called the 5' RACE reads again in MiXCR, with one record for every CDR3 protein. This table holds about 350,000 distinct CDR3 sequences, around 27% found once. This CDR3 region has 16 residues. V was pared by 6 bases and J by 3 bases, with 24 bases between. From germline, CDR1 is DFQATT and CDR2 SNEGSKA (reference sequence). Source material: PBMCs or a T cell subset sorted from them (not recorded which). This TCR derives from an adult woman who had mild COVID-19 (a few samples of this study predate the infection). Cell type and time point are not known. The chain employs TRBV20-1 and TRBJ2-7, with D possibly TRBD2 on 6 matching bases. This CDR3 reads CSAIDDPGLTLYEQYF. The CDR3 bases are TGCAGTGCCATCGATGACCCGGGACTCACCCTCTACGAGCAGTACTTC.